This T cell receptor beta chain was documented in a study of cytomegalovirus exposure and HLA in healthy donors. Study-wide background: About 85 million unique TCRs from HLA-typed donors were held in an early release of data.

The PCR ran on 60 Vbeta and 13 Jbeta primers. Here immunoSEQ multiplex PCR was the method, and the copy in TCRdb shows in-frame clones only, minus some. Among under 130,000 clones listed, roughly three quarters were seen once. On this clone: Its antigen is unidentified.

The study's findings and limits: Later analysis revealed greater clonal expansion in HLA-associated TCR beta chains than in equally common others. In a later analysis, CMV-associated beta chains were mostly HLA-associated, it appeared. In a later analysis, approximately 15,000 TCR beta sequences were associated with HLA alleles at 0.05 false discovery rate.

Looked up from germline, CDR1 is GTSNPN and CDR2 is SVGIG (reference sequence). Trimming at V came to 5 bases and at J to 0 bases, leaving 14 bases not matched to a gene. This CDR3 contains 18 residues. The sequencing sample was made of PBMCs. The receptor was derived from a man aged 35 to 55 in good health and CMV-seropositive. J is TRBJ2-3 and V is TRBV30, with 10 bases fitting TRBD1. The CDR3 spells CAWGRGTGAYASTDTQYF. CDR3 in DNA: TGTGCCTGGGGGAGGGGGACAGGGGCCTACGCTAGCACAGATACGCAGTATTTT.